These T cell receptor beta chains were read from a single sample in a study of cytotoxic CD8 clonotypes in ibrutinib-treated CLL. Profiling relied on immunoSEQ multiplex PCR, and the TCRdb table lists in-frame clones only, not all of them. The data contain 200,000 to 250,000 clones, just under 80% of them seen just once; the ten biggest clones take up roughly 11%. The sequences come from PBMCs, collected after 12 months of ibrutinib treatment. These receptors all come from a human donor with chronic lymphocytic leukemia. Each CDR3 is given with its conserved first and last residue. The D gene is left open where the match is weak. Clone size is given for some rows only: seen once, a few or many times, or a class if the clone is expanded.

TRBD1 TRBJ2-3 TRBV20-1 once TGCAGTGCACAGGGGGCAGATACGCAGTATTTT CSAQGADTQYF
NA TRBJ1-1 TRBV29-1 NA TGCAGCGTTCGACTGGAAAACACTGAAGCTTTCTTT CSVRLENTEAFF
NA TRBJ2-7 TRBV5-1 NA TGCGCCAGCAGCTTGGCCGGGACTGCCTCCTACGAGCAGTACTTC CASSLAGTASYEQYF
NA TRBJ1-2 TRBV7-8 NA TGTGCCAGCAGCTCGTACAGTGTGGGGATTGGCTACACCTTC CASSSYSVGIGYTF
NA TRBJ2-3 TRBV19 NA TGTGCCAGTGGCACAGATACGCAGTATTTT CASGTDTQYF
TRBD1 TRBJ1-5 TRBV5-1 few TGCGCCAGCAGCGCGGGACAGGGGGCTGGTCAGCCCCAGCATTTT CASSAGQGAGQPQHF
NA TRBJ2-7 TRBV28 NA TGTGCCAGCAGTTTCGGCAGGGGTTCTTACGAGCAGTACTTC CASSFGRGSYEQYF
NA TRBJ1-2 TRBV30 NA TGTGCCTGGAACCCCCTGGGGCCCATCTATGGCTACACCTTC CAWNPLGPIYGYTF
NA TRBJ1-6 TRBV5-1 few TGCGCCAGCAGCTTTGGCGGGGCCAACAATTCACCCCTCCACTTT CASSFGGANNSPLHF
NA TRBJ1-2 TRBV4-2 many TGTGCCAGCAACGAACAGGGTGCTGGCTACACCTTC CASNEQGAGYTF
NA TRBJ2-7 TRBV6-1 NA TGTGCCAGCAAAGAACTTGGGGACCCCTACGAGCAGTACTTC CASKELGDPYEQYF
NA TRBJ2-3 TRBV30 NA TGTGCCTGGAGTGATGGGACGTTCGTTGTCACAGATACGCAGTATTTT CAWSDGTFVVTDTQYF
TRBD1 TRBJ2-1 TRBV18 NA TGTGCCAGCTCACTGACAGGGGGGAACAATGAGCAGTTCTTC CASSLTGGNNEQFF